The 12 T cell receptor beta chains reported below all come from one sample, sequenced in a study of cytomegalovirus exposure and HLA in healthy donors. In the PCR, 60 Vbeta and 13 Jbeta primers were used. Assay used: immunoSEQ multiplex PCR; TCRdb lists only in-frame clones, some missing. The sample has about 150,000 clones, 82% seen once; the top ten hold about 6.1%. The material sequenced was PBMCs. Every receptor here comes from a woman aged 45-65 years in good health and CMV-seropositive.

This chain joins TRBV7-2 and TRBJ2-7, with a tentative D call TRBD2 (5 bases). The CDR3 is made up of 12 amino acids. Germline assignment: CDR1 SGHTA and CDR2 FQGNSA. Deletions cut 1 base from V and 8 bases from J, with 9 bases between. The CDR3 protein is CASSLESGKQYF. The CDR3 DNA reads as TGTGCCAGCAGCTTAGAGTCGGGGAAGCAGTACTTC.

The CDR3 DNA reads as TGTGCCATCAGGGAGGACAGGGGGAGCTCCTACAATGAGCAGTTCTTC. It codes for CAIREDRGSSYNEQFF. This chain connects TRBV10-3 to TRBJ2-1, with 10 bases that match TRBD1. Germline V lookup: CDR1 ENHRY, CDR2 SYGVKD. The CDR3 sequence is 16 residues long. V dropped 6 bases and J dropped 0; count of bases not matched to a gene: 5.

The J gene is TRBJ1-2, the V gene TRBV27; D might be TRBD1 (6 bases). From germline, CDR1 is MNHEY and CDR2 SMNVEV (reference sequence). V gave up 3 bases and J gave up 5 bases, with 10 bases separating them. The CDR3 is 13 residues long. The CDR3 loop is CASSFGQGYGYTF. CDR3 DNA sequence: TGTGCCAGCAGTTTCGGGCAGGGGTATGGCTACACCTTC.

The rearrangement joins TRBV9 to TRBJ2-2; D not certain. Germline CDR1 and CDR2: SGDLS and YYNGEE. CDR3 length equals 14 residues. V lost 4 bases and J lost 6, with 13 bases in between. CDR3 amino acids: CASSPRHGSGELFF. DNA of the CDR3: TGTGCCAGCAGCCCCAGACACGGTTCCGGGGAGCTGTTTTTT.

CDR3 sequence (DNA): TGTGCCAGCAGCTTAGCCCATGCGGGGGCGAGTGGTCCAGATACGCAGTATTTT. Encoded protein: CASSLAHAGASGPDTQYF. The chain is built from TRBV7-8 and TRBJ2-3, with a weak D call TRBD2 (7 bases). In germline, CDR1 is SGHVS, CDR2 FQNEAQ. The CDR3 has 18 amino acids. V lost 0 bases and J lost 4, with 20 bases in between.

The chain recombines TRBV6-5 with TRBJ1-1, with 9 nucleotides matching TRBD1. The junction had 12 bases not matched to a gene; V was cut back by 8 bases and J by 5 bases. This CDR3 has 15 residues. Germline lookup yields CDR1 MNHEY and CDR2 SVGAGI. The chain's CDR3 is CASADRGWLGTEAFF. The CDR3 bases are TGTGCCAGCGCGGACAGGGGCTGGTTGGGAACTGAAGCTTTCTTT.

This clone occurred once. The chain recombines TRBV14 with TRBJ1-2, with TRBD1 as a possible D gene (6 bases). CDR3 length equals 13 residues. CDR1 and CDR2 from the germline V gene are SGHDN and FVKESK. Trimming removed 6 bases at V and 2 bases at J, with 10 bases between. CDR3 in amino acids: CASRRGGNYGYTF. The CDR3, as DNA: TGTGCCAGCAGAAGGGGGGGAAACTATGGCTACACCTTC.

The rearrangement links TRBV6-6 to TRBJ2-1; the match to TRBD2 covers 7 bases. V lost 6 bases, J lost 11 bases, and 13 bases stayed unmatched. The CDR3 spans 14 residues. From germline, CDR1 is MNHNY and CDR2 SVGAGI (reference sequence). The CDR3 nucleotides are TGTGCCAGCAGGGGCCTAGCGGTTAGTTGGAAGCAGTTCTTC. Its protein is CASRGLAVSWKQFF.

CDR3 DNA: TGTGCCAGCATTAGGGCGGGGGAAAGAGATCAGCCCCAGCATTTT. This gives the protein CASIRAGERDQPQHF. V is TRBV6-1 and J is TRBJ1-5; perhaps TRBD1 as D (5 bases). Germline V gene lookup returns CDR1 MNHNS and CDR2 SASEGT. The V end was cut by 7 bases, the J end by 5 bases, with 18 bases between. The CDR3 is 15 amino acids.

This sequence joins TRBV9 and TRBJ1-2; the D gene is possibly TRBD1 (5 bases). The CDR3 covers 16 residues. V was clipped by 6 bases and J by 2 bases, with 20 bases between them. From germline, CDR1 is SGDLS and CDR2 YYNGEE. The CDR3 DNA reads TGTGCCAGCATGGGAGGGGAAGGAAGGGAAAACTATGGCTACACCTTC. Translation: CASMGGEGRENYGYTF. The full variable domain, in which reference TRBV9 and TRBJ1-2 provide the parts outside the CDR3, is DSGVTQTPKHLITATGQRVTLRCSPRSGDLSVYWYQQSLDQGLQFLIQYYNGEERAKGNILERFSAQQFPDLHSELNLSSLELGDSALYFCASMGGEGRENYGYTFGSGTRLTVV.

The chain combines TRBV11-3 with TRBJ2-7; 9 nucleotides match TRBD1. This CDR3 is 13 amino acids long. Unmatched junction bases numbered 6, after V lost 3 bases and J lost 9 bases. From germline, CDR1 is SGHNT and CDR2 YENEEA. The chain's CDR3 is CASSFGTGLVQYF. CDR3 DNA sequence: TGTGCCAGCAGCTTCGGGACAGGGCTTGTGCAGTACTTC.

The rearrangement joins TRBV13 to TRBJ2-7; D unresolved. CDR1 is PRHDT and CDR2 is FYEKMQ in the germline V gene (reference sequence). Trimming stripped 3 bases from V and 0 bases from J, with 12 bases between. The CDR3 has 15 amino acids. The CDR3 region is CASSFRSANSYEQYF. In DNA, the CDR3 is TGTGCCAGCAGCTTTCGATCCGCGAACTCCTACGAGCAGTACTTC.